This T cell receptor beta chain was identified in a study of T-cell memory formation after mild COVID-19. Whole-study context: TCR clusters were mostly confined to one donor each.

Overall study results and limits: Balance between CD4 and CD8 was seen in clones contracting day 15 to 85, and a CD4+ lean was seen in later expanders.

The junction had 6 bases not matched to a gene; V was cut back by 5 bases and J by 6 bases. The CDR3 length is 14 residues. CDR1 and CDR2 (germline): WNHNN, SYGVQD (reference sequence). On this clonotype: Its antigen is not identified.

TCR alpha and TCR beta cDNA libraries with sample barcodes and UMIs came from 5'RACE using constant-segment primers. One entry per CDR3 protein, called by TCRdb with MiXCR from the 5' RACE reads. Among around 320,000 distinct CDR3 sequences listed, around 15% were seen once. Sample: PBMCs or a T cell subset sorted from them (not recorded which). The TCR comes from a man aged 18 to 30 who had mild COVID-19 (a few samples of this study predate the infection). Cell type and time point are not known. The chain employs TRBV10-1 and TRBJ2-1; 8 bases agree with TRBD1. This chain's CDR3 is CASSRPGGRNEQFF. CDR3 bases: TGCGCCAGCAGTCGACCAGGGGGCCGCAATGAGCAGTTCTTC.